This entry lists 30 T cell receptor beta chains sequenced from one sample in a study of cytomegalovirus exposure and HLA in healthy donors. The PCR made use of 60 Vbeta and 13 Jbeta primers. Measured with immunoSEQ multiplex PCR; TCRdb has only the in-frame clones, and not every one. The table has around 200,000 clones, approximately 81% seen once. Material for sequencing was PBMCs. Receptors originate from a woman between 50 and 59 years old in good health and CMV-seronegative.

The chain uses TRBV29-1 and TRBJ2-5; possible D gene TRBD1, 6 bases. The germline CDR1 and CDR2 sequences are SQVTM and ANQGSEA. CDR3 size: 12 residues. Trimming took 6 bases from V and 2 from J, leaving 10 bases between them. CDR3 loop: CSVDGQQETQYF. The CDR3 nucleotides are TGCAGCGTCGACGGACAGCAAGAGACCCAGTACTTC.

This rearrangement joins TRBV6-1 to TRBJ1-5; D is possibly TRBD1 (6 bases). The V end was cut by 2 bases, the J end by 6 bases, with 20 bases between. The CDR3 length is 17 residues. Germline CDR1 reads MNHNS; CDR2 reads SASEGT. CDR3 loop: CASSEMVGGVGGQPQHF. CDR3 bases: TGTGCCAGCAGTGAAATGGTTGGGGGCGTGGGTGGTCAGCCCCAGCATTTT.

This clone was recorded only once. The chain links TRBV28 to TRBJ2-1; TRBD1 aligns across 7 bases. Germline values: CDR1 MDHEN, CDR2 SYDVKM. Trimming removed 4 bases from V and 11 bases from J; junction bases left unmatched: 17. The CDR3 loop spans 16 amino acids. CDR3 nucleotides: TGTGCCAGCAGTTCAACCGGGACAGAATGGGTTCGTAAGCAGTTCTTC. Protein sequence: CASSSTGTEWVRKQFF.

V and J are TRBV29-1 and TRBJ1-5; 7 nucleotides line up with TRBD1. From germline, CDR1 is SQVTM and CDR2 ANQGSEA. The trim removed 5 bases at V and 4 bases at J, leaving 5 bases unmatched. The CDR3 has 13 amino acids. DNA for the CDR3: TGCAGCGTTTCCCCGGGACAGAATCAGCCCCAGCATTTT. It yields the protein CSVSPGQNQPQHF.

The chain employs TRBV6-1 and TRBJ1-6, with D perhaps TRBD1 (6 bases). Germline V CDR1 and CDR2: MNHNS, SASEGT. V gave up 5 bases and J gave up 7 bases, with 12 bases separating them. The CDR3 runs to 14 residues. The CDR3 here is CASSQGQNNSPLHF. The CDR3, as DNA: TGTGCCAGCAGTCAAGGACAGAACAATTCACCCCTCCACTTT.

The chain has TRBV5-1 and TRBJ1-3; no reliable D call. The CDR3 is 14 amino acids. Germline assignment: CDR1 SGHRS and CDR2 YFSETQ. The V and J ends lost 0 bases and 3 bases respectively, with 7 bases between them. The CDR3 region is CASSLDFSGNTIYF. CDR3 coding DNA: TGCGCCAGCAGCTTGGACTTTAGTGGAAACACCATATATTTT.

This rearrangement joins TRBV29-1 to TRBJ1-1, with 7 bases fitting TRBD1. The CDR3 runs to 12 residues. Germline CDR1 reads SQVTM; CDR2 reads ANQGSEA. J was trimmed by 10 bases and V by 3 bases; bases with no gene match: 8. The CDR3 region has the DNA TGCAGCGTTGAGTCGTGGACAGGCGGAGCTTTCTTT. Translating gives CSVESWTGGAFF.

The chain is built from TRBV6-1 and TRBJ2-7; 14 bases are a match to TRBD2. Germline V gene lookup returns CDR1 MNHNS and CDR2 SASEGT. Trimming at V came to 3 bases and at J to 9 bases, leaving 16 bases not matched to a gene. The CDR3 is 18 residues long. In DNA, the CDR3 is TGTGCCAGCAGTGAGCGTGTGAAGGGACTAGCGGGAGTCTTTGGGCAGTACTTC. This sequence encodes CASSERVKGLAGVFGQYF.

The V gene is TRBV28, the J gene TRBJ1-6; possible D gene TRBD1, 5 bases. There are 21 residues in the CDR3. V lost 5 bases and J lost 0, with 26 bases in between. Germline V gene sequence: CDR1 MDHEN, CDR2 SYDVKM. The CDR3 loop is CASSPREVWYSQGSYNSPLHF. CDR3 nucleotides: TGTGCCAGCAGTCCCCGGGAGGTATGGTACTCTCAGGGCTCCTATAATTCACCCCTCCACTTT. Full variable domain (rest looked up from reference TRBV28 and TRBJ1-6): DVKVTQSSRYLVKRTGEKVFLECVQDMDHENMFWYRQDPGLGLRLIYFSYDVKMKEKGDIPEGYSVSREKKERFSLILESASTNQTSMYLCASSPREVWYSQGSYNSPLHFGNGTRLTVT.

This clone turned up a few times. The rearrangement uses TRBV7-9 and TRBJ1-2; D unresolved. Trimming took 5 bases from V and 1 from J, leaving 20 bases between them. The CDR3 length is 17 residues. The germline CDR1 and CDR2 sequences are SEHNR and FQNEAQ (reference sequence). DNA of the CDR3: TGTGCCAGCAGCCCAACCTGGGTGGAATCGGGTAACTATGGCTACACCTTC. Translated: CASSPTWVESGNYGYTF.

J is TRBJ2-5 and V is TRBV14; D possibly corresponds to TRBD2 (5 bases). The closer fit of TRBJ2-7 to the DNA end suggests the J call may be wrong. CDR3 length: 15 amino acids. Germline V gene data show CDR1 as SGHDN and CDR2 as FVKESK. As DNA, the CDR3 is TGTGCCAGCAGCCAAGAGGAGGCCCTTCCCTACGAGCAGTACTTC. Amino acid sequence: CASSQEEALPYEQYF.

This clone was detected only a few times. This sequence joins TRBV6-1 and TRBJ2-3; 8 nucleotides align to TRBD1. Looked up from germline, CDR1 is MNHNS and CDR2 is SASEGT. V shed 6 bases, J shed 1 base, and the junction held 3 bases outside the gene matches. CDR3 size: 14 residues. The CDR3 DNA is TGTGCCAGCAGGGGGACAGGAGGCACAGATACGCAGTATTTT. As protein: CASRGTGGTDTQYF.

The chain combines TRBV9 with TRBJ2-7; perhaps TRBD2 as D (7 bases). Per germline, CDR1 SGDLS and CDR2 YYNGEE. Trimming took 0 bases from V and 6 from J, leaving 13 bases between them. The CDR3 totals 14 residues. DNA for the CDR3: TGTGCCAGCAGCGTAGGTGGAGGGGGGGGCGAGCAGTACTTC. The encoded protein is CASSVGGGGGEQYF.

The chain links TRBV5-8 to TRBJ2-7, with a tentative D call TRBD1 (5 bases). CDR1 SGHTS and CDR2 YDEGEE come from the germline V gene. V was clipped by 0 bases and J by 2 bases, with 9 bases between them. This CDR3 has 14 residues. DNA for the CDR3: TGTGCCAGCAGCTTGGGGACATCCCCCTACGAGCAGTACTTC. It yields the protein CASSLGTSPYEQYF.

CDR3 region: CASGFGGSDNEQFF. CDR3 sequence (DNA): TGTGCTAGTGGTTTCGGCGGGAGCGACAATGAGCAGTTCTTC. V gene TRBV12-5 combines with J gene TRBJ2-1; TRBD2 aligns across 7 bases. The J segment lost 5 bases and the V segment lost 3 bases, leaving 4 bases of the junction unmatched. Germline V gene sequence: CDR1 LGHNT, CDR2 FRNRAP. The CDR3 is made up of 14 amino acids. Full variable domain (remainder filled in from reference TRBV12-5 and TRBJ2-1): DARVTQTPRHKVTEMGQEVTMRCQPILGHNTVFWYRQTMMQGLELLAYFRNRAPLDDSGMPKDRFSAEMPDATLATLKIQPSEPRDSAVYFCASGFGGSDNEQFFGPGTRLTVL.

To note about this clone: Other DNA variants within this sample encode the same CDR3. The chain recombines TRBV5-1 with TRBJ1-2; 7 bases are a match to TRBD1. The ends lost 4 bases at V and 2 bases at J; junction bases unmatched: 2. The length of the CDR3 is 13 residues. From germline, CDR1 is SGHRS and CDR2 YFSETQ. The DNA for the CDR3 is TGCGCCAGCAGCCAACAGGGGAACTATGGCTACACCTTC. Translation: CASSQQGNYGYTF. The whole variable domain, filled in from reference TRBV5-1 and TRBJ1-2, reads KAGVTQTPRYLIKTRGQQVTLSCSPISGHRSVSWYQQTPGQGLQFLFEYFSETQRNKGNFPGRFSGRQFSNSRSEMNVSTLELGDSALYLCASSQQGNYGYTFGSGTRLTVV.

The CDR3 loop is CASSDLLYEKLFF. The CDR3 DNA follows: TGTGCCAGCAGCGACTTACTTTACGAAAAACTGTTTTTT. This sequence joins TRBV2 and TRBJ1-4; D not resolved. Trimming removed 6 bases from V and 8 bases from J, with 13 bases in between. CDR1 is SNHLY, CDR2 FYNNEI, per germline. CDR3 length: 13 residues.

Concerning this clone: Sequence at one end of the junction differs from germline and may be a read error. The sample has other DNA sequences that encode this CDR3 too. The chain couples TRBV28 to TRBJ1-3; 9 bases match TRBD1. This CDR3 spans 15 amino acids. In germline, CDR1 is MDHEN, CDR2 SYDVKM. The CDR3 sequence: CASSSTGGSGNTIYF. The DNA for the CDR3 is TGCGCCAGCAGTTCGACAGGGGGCTCTGGAAACACCATATATTTT.

V is TRBV5-1 and J is TRBJ2-1, with 10 bases that match TRBD2. CDR1 and CDR2 from the germline V gene are SGHRS and YFSETQ. CDR3 length: 16 amino acids. After removal of 3 bases from V and 7 bases from J, the junction contained 10 bases not matched to a gene. The CDR3, as DNA: TGCGCCAGCAGCTCCTTTAGCGGGGGGATATTGAATGAGCAGTTCTTC. Its protein is CASSSFSGGILNEQFF. The variable domain in full, completed from reference TRBV5-1 and TRBJ2-1, reads KAGVTQTPRYLIKTRGQQVTLSCSPISGHRSVSWYQQTPGQGLQFLFEYFSETQRNKGNFPGRFSGRQFSNSRSEMNVSTLELGDSALYLCASSSFSGGILNEQFFGPGTRLTVL.

Comment on this clone: Additional DNA sequences in this sample encode the identical CDR3. The chain carries TRBV25-1 and TRBJ1-5; D is possibly TRBD1 (6 bases). Trimming removed 1 base at V and 2 bases at J, with 9 bases between. There are 15 residues in the CDR3. Germline CDR1 MGHDK, CDR2 SYGVNS. The CDR3 is CASSESGDRNQPQHF. Here the CDR3 DNA reads TGTGCCAGCAGTGAATCAGGGGACCGCAATCAGCCCCAGCATTTT.

The V call is TRBV5-1, the J call TRBJ2-1; 11 bases match TRBD1. This CDR3 has 16 residues. J was trimmed by 6 bases and V by 1 base; bases with no gene match: 6. Germline loops: CDR1 SGHRS, CDR2 YFSETQ. The CDR3, as DNA: TGCGCCAGCAGCTTGACCGGGACAGGGGGGGTCAATGAGCAGTTCTTC. Residues: CASSLTGTGGVNEQFF.

This sequence joins TRBV29-1 and TRBJ2-5, with D tentatively TRBD1 (6 bases). V lost 7 bases and J lost 5, with 17 bases in between. Per germline, CDR1 SQVTM and CDR2 ANQGSEA. The CDR3 covers 13 residues. The CDR3 reads CSAVQGLRETQYF. The CDR3 nucleotides read TGCAGCGCTGTACAGGGATTGAGGGAGACCCAGTACTTC.

The chain carries TRBV4-2 and TRBJ2-3; 12 positions agree with TRBD1. V was clipped by 1 base and J by 3 bases; unmatched bases: 2. The CDR3 covers 16 residues. Looked up from germline, CDR1 is LGHNA and CDR2 is YNFKEQ. CDR3 protein: CASSQGDRGQTDTQYF. CDR3 nucleotide sequence: TGTGCCAGCAGCCAAGGGGACAGGGGGCAAACAGATACGCAGTATTTT.

This clone was seen more than once but under ten times. The V gene is TRBV7-9, the J gene TRBJ1-4; D not resolved. Germline assignment: CDR1 SEHNR and CDR2 FQNEAQ (reference sequence). This CDR3 region has 16 residues. The V end was cut by 1 base, the J end by 2 bases, with 11 bases between. CDR3 coding DNA: TGTGCCAGCAGCTTAGAGCCGGAGCCGACTAATGAAAAACTGTTTTTT. It specifies CASSLEPEPTNEKLFF.

The V call is TRBV27, the J call TRBJ2-5; 9 bases align to TRBD2. The J call is in doubt because the DNA end fits TRBJ2-7 better. This CDR3 is 14 amino acids long. CDR1 and CDR2 from the germline V gene are MNHEY and SMNVEV (reference sequence). Here the CDR3 reads CASGSSGTAYEQYF. The CDR3 bases are TGTGCCAGCGGGTCTAGCGGGACCGCCTACGAGCAGTACTTC.

V gene TRBV28 combines with J gene TRBJ1-2, with 8 bases aligning to TRBD1. V shed 6 bases and J 4 bases; nucleotides not matched to a gene: 13. The CDR3 is 16 amino acids. Germline V gene data show CDR1 as MDHEN and CDR2 as SYDVKM. CDR3: CASSRLGQVLRYGYTF. Written as DNA, the CDR3 is TGTGCCAGCAGCCGCCTGGGACAGGTCCTCCGCTATGGCTACACCTTC.

The table lists this clone with a few counts. The CDR3 is CASSQDGASGSNEQFF. CDR3 sequence (DNA): TGTGCCAGCAGCCAAGATGGTGCTAGCGGGAGTAATGAGCAGTTCTTC. The rearrangement joins TRBV4-2 to TRBJ2-1; 10 bases map to TRBD2. This CDR3 has 16 amino acids. Germline CDR1 reads LGHNA; CDR2 reads YNFKEQ. The junction had 6 bases not matched to a gene; V was cut back by 0 bases and J by 7 bases.

The chain carries TRBV11-1 and TRBJ1-2, with 7 bases fitting TRBD1. CDR3 length: 17 amino acids. The V gene end was trimmed by 1 base and the J gene end by 3 bases; junction bases not matched to a gene: 11. CDR1 and CDR2 (germline): SGHAT, FQDESV (reference sequence). Written as DNA, the CDR3 is TGTGCCAGCAGCTTAGGGGGACAGCGGCTAAACTACTATGGCTACACCTTC. Translated: CASSLGGQRLNYYGYTF. Drawing the rest from reference TRBV11-1 and TRBJ1-2, the complete variable domain is EAEVAQSPRYKITEKSQAVAFWCDPISGHATLYWYRQILGQGPELLVQFQDESVVDDSQLPKDRFSAERLKGVDSTLKIQPAELGDSAMYLCASSLGGQRLNYYGYTFGSGTRLTVV.

The chain recombines TRBV5-1 with TRBJ2-6; D is perhaps TRBD2 (6 bases). V lost 10 bases, J lost 2 bases, and 16 bases lay in between. Germline loops: CDR1 SGHRS, CDR2 YFSETQ. The CDR3 is made up of 15 amino acids. CDR3 sequence: CASQPGGAGANVLTF. In DNA form, the CDR3 reads TGCGCCTCCCAACCCGGGGGAGCTGGGGCCAACGTCCTGACTTTC.

This clone is a singleton in its sample. The junction and the germline gene differ at one end; a read error may be behind it. The chain uses TRBV7-9 and TRBJ2-5; D possibly corresponds to TRBD1 (7 bases). Germline V gene data show CDR1 as SEHNR and CDR2 as FQNEAQ (reference sequence). The CDR3 extends over 15 amino acids. The CDR3 sequence is CSSSLPTGTQETQYF. Here the CDR3 DNA reads TGTTCCAGCAGCTTACCGACAGGGACTCAAGAGACCCAGTACTTC.